This T cell receptor beta chain originates from a study of liver allograft versus peripheral blood T cells. Background on the study: Repertoires from peripheral blood of liver transplant recipients were compared with those inside their transplanted livers.

Study findings and constraints: T cell receptor repertoires inside liver allografts reportedly differed from those in peripheral blood.

By share, this clonotype counts as medium-sized (0.01 to 0.1%). Antigen: not known. A single record per CDR3 protein comes from TCRdb applying MiXCR to the reads. The profile shows a few thousand distinct CDR3 sequences, 20% to 25% of them singletons. The receptor comes from a human patient who had a liver transplant. Some T cells may be supplied by the graft donor.

The CDR3 loop reads CASSMTVQGMPFF. CDR3 in DNA: TGTGCCAGTAGTATGACGGTCCAGGGGATGCCTTTCTTT. The V and J genes are TRBV19 and TRBJ1-1; D may be TRBD1 (6 bases). Germline V gene sequence: CDR1 LNHDA, CDR2 SQIVND (reference sequence). V lost 3 bases and J 12 bases, leaving 17 bases between the germline ends. CDR3 length: 13 residues.